This TCR beta chain was captured in a study of beta chain features in type 1 diabetes. Reverse transcription of all isolated RNA meant that expressed TCRB transcripts were sequenced. Some clones are missing from TCRdb's copy, which holds only in-frame ones; the method was immunoSEQ multiplex PCR. The sample has hundreds of thousands of clones, 30% seen once. Concerning this clone: Its cognate antigen is unknown.

Study-wide points: TCRB rearrangement may or may not be influenced by HLA type; here this remained unresolved.

This CDR3 is 15 amino acids long. The V end was cut by 3 bases, the J end by 3 bases, with 16 bases between. Per the germline V gene, CDR1 is GTSNPN and CDR2 is SVGIG (reference sequence). Sequencing was performed on naive CD4+ T cells from blood. This clonotype was sampled from a man aged 18-30 years in good health. The chain links TRBV30 to TRBJ2-3; possibly TRBD1 for D (5 bases). For the CDR3, the DNA is TGTGCCTGGAGGGGGCATCGTCTACAAACAGATACGCAGTATTTT. Translating it yields CAWRGHRLQTDTQYF.